These 23 T cell receptor beta chains came from one sample sequenced in a study of T-cell memory formation after mild COVID-19. TCRdb re-called the 5' RACE reads with MiXCR, one entry per CDR3 protein. This table holds 170,000 or so distinct CDR3 sequences, about 28% found once. Sequenced: PBMCs or a T cell subset sorted from them (not recorded which). These receptors all stem from an adult woman who had mild COVID-19 (a few samples of this study predate the infection). Cell type and time point are not known.

This clonotype turned up a few times. The chain recombines TRBV7-8 with TRBJ2-1, with no clear D. Per germline, CDR1 SGHVS and CDR2 FQNEAQ. The CDR3 totals 14 residues. With 1 base removed from V and 10 bases from J, the gap between germline ends came to 14 bases. The CDR3 spells CASSLGDPDDEQFF. The DNA of the CDR3 is TGTGCCAGCAGCTTAGGAGACCCAGATGACGAGCAGTTCTTC.

This clonotype has more than one count but fewer than ten. Here the CDR3 reads CASGWEEGSPLHF. The CDR3 DNA reads TGCGCCAGCGGATGGGAGGAGGGTTCACCCCTCCACTTT. V usage is TRBV5-1 and J usage is TRBJ1-6, with unresolved D. V was trimmed by 7 bases and J by 9 bases, leaving 14 bases between them. The CDR3 is made up of 13 amino acids. Looked up from germline, CDR1 is SGHRS and CDR2 is YFSETQ.

The chain links TRBV5-1 to TRBJ2-2, with 12 positions matching TRBD2. Germline V CDR1 and CDR2: SGHRS, YFSETQ. The CDR3 consists of 19 residues. Unmatched junction bases numbered 14, after V lost 4 bases and J lost 4 bases. The DNA for the CDR3 is TGCGCCAGCAGCGGACTTACTAGCGGGGGGCTTCTCGGCACCGGGGAGCTGTTTTTT. This encodes CASSGLTSGGLLGTGELFF.

The chain combines TRBV5-1 with TRBJ2-7, with D possibly matching TRBD2 (6 bases). The CDR3 has 13 residues. Germline V lookup: CDR1 SGHRS, CDR2 YFSETQ. V was shortened by 4 bases and J by 6 bases, with 14 bases between the two germline ends. The CDR3 DNA is TGCGCCAGCAGCCCCGAAGGGCGGGGCGAGCAGTACTTC. This codes for CASSPEGRGEQYF.

The V gene is TRBV7-9, the J gene TRBJ1-1; 7 bases fit TRBD1. Germline CDR1 reads SEHNR; CDR2 reads FQNEAQ (reference sequence). V dropped 1 base and J dropped 11; count of bases not matched to a gene: 10. The length of the CDR3 is 14 residues. CDR3 coding DNA: TGTGCCAGCAGCTTAGAGGGGGCAGGGAGCGAGGCTTTCTTT. Translating gives CASSLEGAGSEAFF.

This clonotype was found a few times. The chain carries TRBV7-2 and TRBJ2-1; D gene ambiguous. Germline V gene sequence: CDR1 SGHTA, CDR2 FQGNSA. The CDR3 is made up of 12 amino acids. Trimming pared 1 base from V and 3 bases from J, leaving 1 base between. The CDR3 reads CASSLDYNEQFF. In nucleotides, the CDR3 is TGTGCCAGCAGCTTAGACTACAATGAGCAGTTCTTC. Combining the CDR3 with reference TRBV7-2 and TRBJ2-1 gives the whole variable domain GAGVSQSPSNKVTEKGKDVELRCDPISGHTALYWYRQSLGQGLEFLIYFQGNSAPDKSGLPSDRFSAERTGGSVSTLTIQRTQQEDSAVYLCASSLDYNEQFFGPGTRLTVL.

This chain links TRBV6-2 or TRBV6-3 with TRBJ2-7; no clear D. Deletions cut 4 bases from V and 4 bases from J, with 14 bases between. Germline V gene sequence: CDR1 MNHEY, CDR2 SVGEGT. The CDR3 sequence is 14 residues long. The CDR3 sequence: CASSSTLSGYEQYF. CDR3 in DNA: TGTGCCAGCAGTTCCACCCTTTCCGGGTACGAGCAGTACTTC.

The chain employs TRBV3-1 and TRBJ2-1, with D possibly matching TRBD2 (6 bases). The V gene's germline CDR1 is LGHDT and CDR2 YNNKEL (reference sequence). CDR3 size: 15 residues. V dropped 1 base and J dropped 8 bases, with 15 bases sitting between them. The chain's CDR3 is CASSQVGSGVYEQFF. CDR3 in DNA: TGTGCCAGCAGCCAAGTTGGGTCGGGAGTCTATGAGCAGTTCTTC.

V and J are TRBV12-3 or TRBV12-4 and TRBJ2-1, with 9 bases aligning to TRBD2. This CDR3 is 16 amino acids long. Trimming removed 4 bases from V and 4 bases from J; junction bases left unmatched: 8. The CDR3 DNA is TGTGCCAGCAGTTACTTAGCGGGAGCCGATTACAATGAGCAGTTCTTC. It is translated as CASSYLAGADYNEQFF.

This sequence joins TRBV7-6 and TRBJ2-1; 8 bases line up with TRBD2. CDR3 size: 15 residues. V lost 5 bases to trimming and J lost 1 base; unmatched junction nucleotides: 4. CDR1 and CDR2 from the germline V gene are SGHVS and FNYEAQ. CDR3 protein: CASSTSGSSYNEQFF. The CDR3 DNA follows: TGTGCCAGCAGCACGAGCGGGAGTTCCTACAATGAGCAGTTCTTC.

This chain links TRBV7-2 with TRBJ2-5; 7 nucleotides line up with TRBD2. V trimming: 6 bases; J trimming: 3 bases; junction bases outside the gene matches: 10. CDR3 size: 15 residues. Looked up from germline, CDR1 is SGHTA and CDR2 is FQGNSA. CDR3 bases: TGTGCCAGCAGTCGTCAACTAGCGCCCGAAGAGACCCAGTACTTC. Its protein product is CASSRQLAPEETQYF.

This clonotype was recorded a few times. The V gene is TRBV4-1, the J gene TRBJ1-1, with a tentative D call TRBD1 (5 bases). Germline V gene data show CDR1 as MGHRA and CDR2 as YSYEKL. The CDR3 is 13 residues long. V lost 4 bases to trimming and J lost 7 bases, with 13 bases between them. CDR3 sequence: CASSPGSGFEAFF. Here the CDR3 DNA reads TGCGCCAGCAGCCCGGGATCAGGGTTTGAAGCTTTCTTT.

V usage is TRBV6-1 and J usage is TRBJ1-6; D remains unclear. Germline loops: CDR1 MNHNS, CDR2 SASEGT. Trimming shortened V by 3 bases and J by 8 bases, and 8 bases separated the two germline ends. This CDR3 spans 13 amino acids. As DNA, the CDR3 is TGTGCCAGCAGTGATGTGAGGGATTCACCCCTCCACTTT. Amino acid sequence: CASSDVRDSPLHF.

V and J are TRBV3-1 and TRBJ2-3, with 7 bases aligning to TRBD2. The CDR3 contains 14 residues. After removal of 2 bases from V and 3 bases from J, the junction contained 2 bases not matched to a gene. Germline V gives CDR1 LGHDT, CDR2 YNNKEL (reference sequence). For the CDR3, the DNA is TGTGCCAGCAGCCAATCTAGCGGTACAGATACGCAGTATTTT. Translation: CASSQSSGTDTQYF.

Only a few counts were recorded for this clonotype. The chain couples TRBV15 to TRBJ2-1; no definite D call. Trimming removed 0 bases at V and 5 bases at J, with 5 bases between. Germline values: CDR1 LNHNV, CDR2 YYDKDF (reference sequence). The CDR3 extends over 13 amino acids. This CDR3 reads CATSRDPDNEQFF. The CDR3 DNA reads TGTGCCACCAGCAGAGACCCGGACAATGAGCAGTTCTTC. Full variable domain (rest looked up from reference TRBV15 and TRBJ2-1): DAMVIQNPRYQVTQFGKPVTLSCSQTLNHNVMYWYQQKSSQAPKLLFHYYDKDFNNEADTPDNFQSRRPNTSFCFLDIRSPGLGDTAMYLCATSRDPDNEQFFGPGTRLTVL.

The sample holds a few counts of this clonotype. The V and J genes are TRBV29-1 and TRBJ2-7; D is undetermined. Trimming removed 3 bases at V and 1 base at J, with 7 bases between. Germline V gene lookup returns CDR1 SQVTM and CDR2 ANQGSEA. CDR3 length: 12 residues. CDR3: CSVEQGSYEQYF. DNA for the CDR3: TGCAGCGTTGAGCAAGGTTCCTACGAGCAGTACTTC.

This clonotype has just a few counts. The chain joins TRBV6-6 to TRBJ2-4; D is possibly TRBD1 (5 bases). V shed 2 bases and J shed 4 bases, with 12 bases lying between them. The CDR3 is 15 residues long. Per the germline V gene, CDR1 is MNHNY and CDR2 is SVGAGI (reference sequence). Here the CDR3 DNA reads TGTGCCAGCAGTTACGGGCAGGGCCGAAAAAACATTCAGTACTTC. As protein: CASSYGQGRKNIQYF.

This clonotype was observed a handful of times. The chain uses TRBV10-3 and TRBJ2-6; TRBD1 matches at 8 bases. V shed 4 bases and J 0 bases; nucleotides not matched to a gene: 8. This CDR3 has 18 amino acids. The germline V gene encodes CDR1 ENHRY and CDR2 SYGVKD. The CDR3: CAISGTGSKSSGANVLTF. The CDR3 bases are TGTGCCATCAGTGGGACAGGGAGCAAGAGCTCTGGGGCCAACGTCCTGACTTTC.

The chain couples TRBV12-3 or TRBV12-4 to TRBJ2-1; D is unclear. Trimming shortened V by 6 bases and J by 10 bases, and 13 bases separated the two germline ends. The CDR3 totals 12 residues. The DNA of the CDR3 is TGTGCCAGCAGCCATTCCCGGGCCGAGCAGTTCTTC. This codes for CASSHSRAEQFF.

This chain links TRBV4-2 with TRBJ2-3, with D unresolved. Germline V gene data show CDR1 as LGHNA and CDR2 as YNFKEQ. This CDR3 has 13 amino acids. V shed 0 bases and J shed 5 bases, with 6 bases lying between them. The CDR3 coding sequence is TGTGCCAGCAGCCAAGAAAGGGTAGATACGCAGTATTTT. This sequence encodes CASSQERVDTQYF.

The chain uses TRBV7-9 and TRBJ1-2; the match to TRBD1 covers 7 bases. Germline CDR1 SEHNR, CDR2 FQNEAQ (reference sequence). The CDR3 consists of 15 residues. V dropped 5 bases and J dropped 4; count of bases not matched to a gene: 10. This CDR3 reads CASSDPRGGGYGYTF. DNA of the CDR3: TGTGCCAGCAGCGACCCCAGGGGGGGGGGCTATGGCTACACCTTC.

The rearrangement links TRBV4-2 to TRBJ1-2; weak D call: TRBD1 (5 bases). The germline CDR1 and CDR2 sequences are LGHNA and YNFKEQ. The CDR3 is 12 amino acids. V was trimmed by 6 bases and J by 7 bases, leaving 12 bases between them. This chain's CDR3 is CASRYGGGGYTF. In DNA, the CDR3 is TGTGCCAGCAGATACGGCGGGGGTGGCTACACCTTC.

V gene TRBV7-2 combines with J gene TRBJ1-3, with a weak D call TRBD1 (5 bases). Germline V CDR1 and CDR2: SGHTA, FQGNSA. This CDR3 is 17 amino acids long. V gave up 5 bases and J gave up 2 bases, with 19 bases separating them. CDR3 sequence reads: CASSAYWGEDTGNTIYF. The CDR3 region has the DNA TGTGCCAGCAGCGCTTACTGGGGGGAAGACACTGGAAACACCATATATTTT. The whole variable domain, filled in from reference TRBV7-2 and TRBJ1-3, reads GAGVSQSPSNKVTEKGKDVELRCDPISGHTALYWYRQSLGQGLEFLIYFQGNSAPDKSGLPSDRFSAERTGGSVSTLTIQRTQQEDSAVYLCASSAYWGEDTGNTIYFGEGSWLTVV.